This TCR beta chain was recorded in a study of regulatory T cells in long-lasting Graves disease. Germline V gene lookup returns CDR1 LNHDA and CDR2 SQIVND (reference sequence). The CDR3 runs to 13 residues. The germline V and J ends were trimmed by 3 bases and 8 bases, with 11 bases remaining between them. Library construction for TCR beta used iRepertoire HTBI primers and Arm-PCR of CDR3 regions. Using its own MiXCR run on the multiplex PCR reads, TCRdb lists one record per CDR3 protein. The repertoire consists of roughly 440,000 distinct CDR3 sequences, with over 15% occurring once and the leading ten covering 20% to 25%. The time point is: newly diagnosed GD, antithyroid drugs for less than 3 months. The TCR library was made from RNA extracted from PBMCs. These data were likewise used in another study, on T cells in Graves' hyperthyroidism and ophthalmopathy.

Specimen: peripheral blood mononuclear cells (PBMCs), collected at new diagnosis, from a patient treated with antithyroid drugs. This sequence was found in a woman aged 18-29 years with Graves disease. The J gene is TRBJ1-5, the V gene TRBV19, with D possibly matching TRBD1 (6 bases). The CDR3 loop is CASSIGGGEPQHF. Here the CDR3 DNA reads TGTGCCAGTAGTATCGGAGGGGGAGAGCCCCAGCATTTT.